One sample yielded the 17 T cell receptor beta chains listed below, sequenced in a study of cytomegalovirus exposure and HLA in healthy donors. It was with 60 Vbeta and 13 Jbeta primers that the PCR ran. Repertoires were generated with immunoSEQ multiplex PCR, while TCRdb's copy carries only in-frame clones and drops some. The sample yields 110,000 to 150,000 clones, around four fifths seen once. Source material: PBMCs. The receptor set was obtained from a female donor in good health and CMV-seronegative.

CDR3 in DNA: TGTGCCAGCAGTTTACAGGGGGCGCCCGGCTACACCTTC. Protein product: CASSLQGAPGYTF. The genes are TRBV27 and TRBJ1-2, with 8 bases fitting TRBD1. In germline, CDR1 is MNHEY, CDR2 SMNVEV (reference sequence). The V gene end was trimmed by 2 bases and the J gene end by 8 bases; junction bases not matched to a gene: 4. This CDR3 spans 13 amino acids.

This clone was counted between two and nine times. CDR3 in DNA: TGTGCCGCCGGACAGGACCGGTACGAGCAGTACTTC. It is translated as CAAGQDRYEQYF. V gene TRBV10-3 combines with J gene TRBJ2-5, with 7 positions matching TRBD1. The J call may be faulty, since TRBJ2-7 better matches the DNA end. The CDR3 contains 12 residues. Germline V gene data show CDR1 as ENHRY and CDR2 as SYGVKD.

This chain uses TRBV13 with TRBJ2-3; 7 positions match TRBD2. The germline gives CDR1 PRHDT, CDR2 FYEKMQ (reference sequence). The V gene end was trimmed by 3 bases and the J gene end by 1 base; junction bases not matched to a gene: 7. The CDR3 has 16 amino acids. The CDR3: CASSFRGRAGTDTQYF. The DNA of the CDR3 is TGTGCCAGCAGCTTCCGGGGGAGGGCGGGCACAGATACGCAGTATTTT.

The chain links TRBV6-6 to TRBJ2-1, with TRBD1 matching 7 bases. V gave up 6 bases and J gave up 5 bases; unmatched junction bases: 10. Germline CDR1 MNHNY, CDR2 SVGAGI (reference sequence). The CDR3 consists of 15 residues. The CDR3 DNA reads as TGTGCCAGCAGGAACCCAGGGGGTTGGGACAATGAGCAGTTCTTC. Translated, it gives CASRNPGGWDNEQFF.

V gene TRBV9 combines with J gene TRBJ2-3, with a possible D match to TRBD2 (6 bases). With 0 bases removed from V and 6 bases from J, the gap between germline ends came to 20 bases. This CDR3 region has 17 residues. Germline loops: CDR1 SGDLS, CDR2 YYNGEE. The CDR3 DNA is TGTGCCAGCAGCGTAGACCTCGGGGGTGAGATTTTGGATACGCAGTATTTT. Amino acid sequence: CASSVDLGGEILDTQYF.

In its sample, this clone was seen once. V and J are TRBV19 and TRBJ1-1, with 8 bases identical to TRBD1. Germline loops: CDR1 LNHDA, CDR2 SQIVND (reference sequence). The CDR3 runs to 14 residues. V shed 6 bases, J shed 1 base, and the junction held 4 bases outside the gene matches. CDR3 sequence (DNA): TGTGCCAGTAGCCGACAGGGGCCGAACACTGAAGCTTTCTTT. Translating gives CASSRQGPNTEAFF.

This chain uses TRBV7-9 with TRBJ1-3, with 9 bases matching TRBD1. CDR1 SEHNR and CDR2 FQNEAQ come from the germline V gene (reference sequence). The length of the CDR3 is 17 residues. The ends lost 2 bases at V and 0 bases at J; junction bases unmatched: 5. Here the CDR3 reads CASSLRTGAISGNTIYF. In nucleotides, the CDR3 is TGTGCCAGCAGCTTACGGACAGGGGCTATCTCTGGAAACACCATATATTTT.

The chain joins TRBV29-1 to TRBJ2-1; 10 nucleotides match TRBD1. The CDR3 has 11 amino acids. J was trimmed by 15 bases and V by 4 bases; bases with no gene match: 6. CDR1 and CDR2 from the germline V gene are SQVTM and ANQGSEA. The CDR3 sequence: CSVGDRGSVFF. Written as DNA, the CDR3 is TGCAGCGTTGGGGACAGGGGTAGCGTGTTCTTC.

This rearrangement joins TRBV5-4 to TRBJ1-2; D possibly corresponds to TRBD1 (5 bases). Trimming pared 4 bases from V and 4 bases from J, leaving 17 bases between. The CDR3 extends over 15 amino acids. The germline V gene has CDR1 SGHNT and CDR2 YYREEE (reference sequence). The CDR3 reads CASSTHVGEGYGYTF. Here the CDR3 DNA reads TGTGCCAGCAGCACCCATGTAGGGGAGGGCTATGGCTACACCTTC.

This clone has a single count. The chain joins TRBV7-9 to TRBJ1-5; 7 bases are a match to TRBD1. CDR1 is SEHNR, CDR2 FQNEAQ, per germline (reference sequence). The ends lost 1 base at V and 0 bases at J; junction bases unmatched: 12. The CDR3 is made up of 19 amino acids. The CDR3 spells CASSLVLQGGANSNQPQHF. DNA of the CDR3: TGTGCCAGCAGCTTAGTACTACAAGGGGGCGCGAATAGCAATCAGCCCCAGCATTTT.

The chain is built from TRBV19 and TRBJ2-5; 9 bases map to TRBD2. Germline CDR1 reads LNHDA; CDR2 reads SQIVND (reference sequence). The CDR3 is 16 amino acids. Germline trimming cut 8 bases from V and 1 base from J; bases unmatched to any gene: 11. The DNA of the CDR3 is TGTGCCAGTTCGAGGCGGGGGGGGGTTTCCCAAGAGACCCAGTACTTC. It codes for CASSRRGGVSQETQYF.

The gene calls are TRBV10-3 and TRBJ1-1; TRBD1 matches 8 bases. V lost 2 bases, J lost 4 bases, and 6 bases stayed unmatched. Germline CDR1 reads ENHRY; CDR2 reads SYGVKD. This CDR3 has 15 residues. The CDR3 region has the DNA TGTGCCATCAGTGAGGCCGCAGGGGGCCGCACTGAAGCTTTCTTT. It yields the protein CAISEAAGGRTEAFF.

The chain joins TRBV7-6 to TRBJ2-7, with D perhaps TRBD1 (6 bases). CDR1 and CDR2 from the germline V gene are SGHVS and FNYEAQ. The CDR3 spans 12 residues. Between the trimmed V and J ends, which lost 4 bases and 4 bases, there was a span of 8 bases. This CDR3 reads CASSSQGYEQYF. The CDR3 bases are TGTGCCAGCAGCTCACAGGGTTACGAGCAGTACTTC.

This clone was picked up a small number of times. This chain joins TRBV9 and TRBJ1-6; D not certain. The CDR3 contains 15 residues. Deletions cut 3 bases from V and 10 bases from J, with 17 bases between. Germline V gives CDR1 SGDLS, CDR2 YYNGEE. Here the CDR3 reads CASSAGQARSSPLHF. Here the CDR3 DNA reads TGTGCCAGCAGCGCTGGTCAAGCCAGGTCATCACCCCTCCACTTT.

In regard to this clone: At one boundary the junction diverges from the germline segment, which might be a read error. The chain joins TRBV10-1 to TRBJ2-7; D is undetermined. The length of the CDR3 is 14 residues. Germline V gene data show CDR1 as WNHNN and CDR2 as SYGVQD (reference sequence). This CDR3 reads CASSTHQDSSEQYF. The CDR3 DNA sequence: TGCGCCAGCAGTACTCATCAGGATTCCTCCGAGCAGTACTTC.

The chain uses TRBV2 and TRBJ2-7; D is possibly TRBD2 (5 bases). Germline CDR1 SNHLY, CDR2 FYNNEI. The CDR3 spans 12 residues. Trimming took 6 bases from V and 3 from J, leaving 9 bases between them. CDR3 nucleotide sequence: TGTGCCAGCAGGTCGGGAATCTACGAGCAGTACTTC. Protein: CASRSGIYEQYF. The variable domain in full, completed from reference TRBV2 and TRBJ2-7, reads EPEVTQTPSHQVTQMGQEVILRCVPISNHLYFYWYRQILGQKVEFLVSFYNNEISEKSEIFDDQFSVERPDGSNFTLKIRSTKLEDSAMYFCASRSGIYEQYFGPGTRLTVT.

This clone was seen a few times. The V gene is TRBV29-1, the J gene TRBJ1-2; 9 nucleotides agree with TRBD1. Germline assignment: CDR1 SQVTM and CDR2 ANQGSEA. The V gene end was trimmed by 7 bases and the J gene end by 1 base; junction bases not matched to a gene: 7. There are 14 residues in the CDR3. The CDR3 coding sequence is TGCAGCGGTTATACAGGGGGCGATAACTATGGCTACACCTTC. This translates into CSGYTGGDNYGYTF.